Listed here are 13 T cell receptor beta chains from one sample, sequenced in a study of vaccination and CD4 T cells after COVID-19. This sample's treatment: approximately nine-day PBMC culture with coronavirus spike peptide pools or control peptides (ViraFEST assay). Their specific antigens are unknown. Sequenced with the Oncomine TCR Beta short-read assay was DNA taken from cultured CD4+ T cells. MiXCR, applied by TCRdb to the PCR reads, yields one record per CDR3 protein. Of about 20,000 distinct CDR3 sequences in the sample, more than 45% are singletons; the top ten hold 4% to 4.5%. Sample: CD4+ T cells from blood, cultured in vitro, taken before SARS-CoV-2 vaccination. The receptors were sampled from a human donor who had recovered from COVID-19.

The V gene is TRBV4-1, the J gene TRBJ2-7; no reliable D call. Germline CDR1 MGHRA, CDR2 YSYEKL. The ends were cut back, 3 bases at V and 5 bases at J, with 11 bases in the middle. There are 13 residues in the CDR3. The CDR3 bases are TGCGCCAGCAGCCACACACTGTCCCACGAGCAGTACTTC. Translated: CASSHTLSHEQYF.

The CDR3 coding sequence is TGCGCCAGCAGCCCCGGGACAGGGGCCGAGCAGTACTTC. As protein: CASSPGTGAEQYF. V is TRBV5-1 and J is TRBJ2-7; TRBD1 matches 10 bases. The length of the CDR3 is 13 residues. Germline V gene data show CDR1 as SGHRS and CDR2 as YFSETQ. V lost 4 bases, J lost 6 bases, and 4 bases stayed unmatched.

The chain links TRBV28 to TRBJ2-1; 7 nucleotides line up with TRBD1. Trimming at V came to 4 bases and at J to 0 bases, leaving 6 bases not matched to a gene. This CDR3 is built from 16 residues. Germline V CDR1 and CDR2: MDHEN, SYDVKM. The CDR3 sequence: CASSSRRDSSYNEQFF. In DNA, the CDR3 is TGTGCCAGCAGTTCGAGACGGGACAGCTCCTACAATGAGCAGTTCTTC.

The genes are TRBV2 and TRBJ2-7; D possibly matches TRBD1 or TRBD2 (6 bases each). This CDR3 is 15 amino acids long. Germline values: CDR1 SNHLY, CDR2 FYNNEI. Trimming shortened V by 0 bases and J by 11 bases, and 20 bases separated the two germline ends. DNA for the CDR3: TGTGCCAGCAGTGAAGCGGGGGGCCTTAACCCTGGGGAGTACTTC. This gives the protein CASSEAGGLNPGEYF.

In this sample, this clonotype turned up a few times. This chain connects TRBV7-2 to TRBJ1-2; tentatively, D is TRBD1 (5 bases). V was clipped by 7 bases and J by 8 bases, with 20 bases between them. Germline CDR1 is SGHTA and CDR2 is FQGNSA. The CDR3 sequence is 14 residues long. In DNA form, the CDR3 reads TGTGCCAGCACTGAACTTGGAGGGGTTTCGGGCTACACCTTC. This codes for CASTELGGVSGYTF.

This chain connects TRBV6-1 to TRBJ2-7; the D gene could be TRBD1 or TRBD2 (5 bases each). The length of the CDR3 is 14 residues. Germline V lookup: CDR1 MNHNS, CDR2 SASEGT. Trimming cost V 4 bases and J 1 base, with 11 bases left between them. This chain's CDR3 is CASSARDRSYEQYF. The CDR3 nucleotides read TGTGCCAGCAGTGCCCGGGACCGATCCTACGAGCAGTACTTC.

This sequence joins TRBV10-3 and TRBJ2-1; no clear D gene. The CDR3 runs 11 residues. The germline V and J ends were trimmed by 10 bases and 9 bases, with 13 bases remaining between them. Germline CDR1 is ENHRY and CDR2 is SYGVKD. CDR3 nucleotides: TGTGCCACCTTCCAGACGCTTGAGCAGTTCTTC. Translation gives CATFQTLEQFF.

The gene calls are TRBV7-8 and TRBJ1-5; D is undetermined. Trimming cost V 2 bases and J 12 bases, with 11 bases left between them. Germline V CDR1 and CDR2: SGHVS, FQNEAQ. The CDR3 sequence is 12 residues long. In DNA, the CDR3 is TGTGCCAGCAGCTTATCCGTAGAGGGCCAGCATTTT. Its translation is CASSLSVEGQHF.

The V call is TRBV25-1, the J call TRBJ1-2; TRBD1 agrees at 10 bases. V lost 0 bases to trimming and J lost 2 bases; unmatched junction nucleotides: 6. CDR3 length: 17 amino acids. Germline-derived CDR1 and CDR2 are MGHDK and SYGVNS. CDR3 loop: CASSEYSRDRGNYGYTF. CDR3 bases: TGTGCCAGCAGTGAATATTCAAGGGACAGGGGCAACTATGGCTACACCTTC.

About this clonotype: A junction boundary mismatches the germline segment, possibly from a read error. The V gene is TRBV10-3, the J gene TRBJ2-7; 9 nucleotides agree with TRBD1. CDR1 is ENHRY, CDR2 SYGVKD, per germline. The CDR3 totals 14 residues. The CDR3 DNA reads as TGTGCCAGCAGTTACTCCGGACAGGGGTACGAGCAGTACTTC. Its protein product is CASSYSGQGYEQYF.

The chain employs TRBV20-1 and TRBJ2-3; TRBD1 matches 7 bases. With V trimmed by 6 bases and J by 4 bases, 7 bases remained unmatched. The CDR3 spans 13 residues. The germline gives CDR1 DFQATT, CDR2 SNEGSKA (reference sequence). The CDR3 bases are TGCAGTGCGGAGAACAGGGGAGCAGATACGCAGTATTTT. The encoded protein is CSAENRGADTQYF.

This clonotype was picked up a small number of times. The chain is built from TRBV20-1 and TRBJ2-5; D uncertain. Trimming cost V 0 bases and J 4 bases, with 9 bases left between them. This CDR3 contains 13 residues. Germline V gene lookup returns CDR1 DFQATT and CDR2 SNEGSKA (reference sequence). The CDR3, as DNA: TGCAGTGCTAGAGATGAGGTACTAGAGACCCAGTACTTC. Protein product: CSARDEVLETQYF.

The rearrangement links TRBV11-3 to TRBJ2-7; 7 nucleotides align to TRBD2. The CDR3 extends over 16 amino acids. Germline V gives CDR1 SGHNT, CDR2 YENEEA. V lost 7 bases to trimming and J lost 5 bases; unmatched junction nucleotides: 17. Written as DNA, the CDR3 is TGTGCCAGCACCCACCGGGGAGGGCCGAGGTGGCACGAGCAGTACTTC. Its protein product is CASTHRGGPRWHEQYF.